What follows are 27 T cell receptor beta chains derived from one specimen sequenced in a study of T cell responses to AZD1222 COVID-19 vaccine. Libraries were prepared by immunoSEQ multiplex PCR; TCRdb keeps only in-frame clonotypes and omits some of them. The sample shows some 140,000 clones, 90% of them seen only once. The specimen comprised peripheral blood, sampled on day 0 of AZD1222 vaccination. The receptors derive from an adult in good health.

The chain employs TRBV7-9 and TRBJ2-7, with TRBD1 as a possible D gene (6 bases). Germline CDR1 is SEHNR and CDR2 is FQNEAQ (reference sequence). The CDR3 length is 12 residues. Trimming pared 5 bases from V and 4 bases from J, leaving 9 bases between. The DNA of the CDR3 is TGTGCCAGCAGCAGGGGGACATACGAGCAGTACTTC. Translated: CASSRGTYEQYF.

The CDR3 coding sequence is TGTGCCAGCAGTGAATCTTTGGACAGGCCCTACTCTGGAAACACCATATATTTT. Translation gives CASSESLDRPYSGNTIYF. V gene TRBV25-1 combines with J gene TRBJ1-3, with 7 bases aligning to TRBD1. Trimming took 1 base from V and 0 from J; bases not matched to a gene: 9. CDR3 length: 18 residues. CDR1 is MGHDK and CDR2 is SYGVNS in the germline V gene.

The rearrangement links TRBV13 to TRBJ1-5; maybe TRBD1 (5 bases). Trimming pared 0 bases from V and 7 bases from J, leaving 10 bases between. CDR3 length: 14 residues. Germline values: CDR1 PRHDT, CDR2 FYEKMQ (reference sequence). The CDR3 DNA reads TGTGCCAGCAGCTTAGGCGCAGGGCCCCAGCCCCAGCATTTT. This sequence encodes CASSLGAGPQPQHF.

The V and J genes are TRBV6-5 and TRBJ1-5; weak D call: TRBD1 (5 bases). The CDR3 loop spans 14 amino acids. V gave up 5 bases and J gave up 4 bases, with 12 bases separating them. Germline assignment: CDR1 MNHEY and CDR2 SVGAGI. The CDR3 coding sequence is TGTGCCAGCAGTCCCACGGGGGGAAATCAGCCCCAGCATTTT. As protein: CASSPTGGNQPQHF.

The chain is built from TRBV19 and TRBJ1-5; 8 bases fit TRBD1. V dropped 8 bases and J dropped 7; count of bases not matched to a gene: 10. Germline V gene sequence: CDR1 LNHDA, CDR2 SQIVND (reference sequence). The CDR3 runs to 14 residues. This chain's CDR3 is CASQTGQGEQPQHF. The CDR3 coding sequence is TGTGCCAGTCAAACCGGACAGGGTGAGCAGCCCCAGCATTTT.

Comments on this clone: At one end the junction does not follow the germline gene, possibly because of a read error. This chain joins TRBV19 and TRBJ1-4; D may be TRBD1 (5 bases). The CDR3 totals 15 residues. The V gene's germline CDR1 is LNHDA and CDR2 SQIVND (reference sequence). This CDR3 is CASSEQGLRDEKLFF. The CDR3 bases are TGTGCCAGTAGTGAGCAGGGACTGAGGGATGAAAAGCTGTTTTTT. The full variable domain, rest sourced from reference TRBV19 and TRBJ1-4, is DGGITQSPKYLFRKEGQNVTLSCEQNLNHDAMYWYRQDPGQGLRLIYYSQIVNDFQKGDIAEGYSVSREKKESFPLTVTSAQKNPTAFYLCASSEQGLRDEKLFFGSGTQLSVL.

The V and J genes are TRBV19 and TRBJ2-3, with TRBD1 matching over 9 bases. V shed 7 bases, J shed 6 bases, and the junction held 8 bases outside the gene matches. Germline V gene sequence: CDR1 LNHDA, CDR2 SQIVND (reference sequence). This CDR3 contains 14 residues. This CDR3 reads CASMRDRALDTQYF. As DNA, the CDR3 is TGTGCCAGTATGAGGGACAGGGCCTTGGATACGCAGTATTTT.

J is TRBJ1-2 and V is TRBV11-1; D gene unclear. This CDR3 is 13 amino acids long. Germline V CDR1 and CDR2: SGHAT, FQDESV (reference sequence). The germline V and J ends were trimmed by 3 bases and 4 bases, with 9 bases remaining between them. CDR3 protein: CASSFYGSYGYTF. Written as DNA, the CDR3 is TGTGCCAGCAGCTTTTACGGTTCCTATGGCTACACCTTC.

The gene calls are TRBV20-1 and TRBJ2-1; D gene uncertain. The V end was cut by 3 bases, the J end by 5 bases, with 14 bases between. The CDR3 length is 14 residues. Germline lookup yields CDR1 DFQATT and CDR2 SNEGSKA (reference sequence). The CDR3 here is CSASSFRGHNEQFF. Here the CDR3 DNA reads TGCAGTGCTAGTAGTTTTAGAGGTCACAATGAGCAGTTCTTC.

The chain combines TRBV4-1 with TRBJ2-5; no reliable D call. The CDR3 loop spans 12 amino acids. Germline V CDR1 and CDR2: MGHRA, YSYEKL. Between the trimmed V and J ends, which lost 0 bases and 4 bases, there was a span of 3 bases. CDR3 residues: CASSQDSETQYF. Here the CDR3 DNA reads TGCGCCAGCAGCCAAGATTCAGAGACCCAGTACTTC.

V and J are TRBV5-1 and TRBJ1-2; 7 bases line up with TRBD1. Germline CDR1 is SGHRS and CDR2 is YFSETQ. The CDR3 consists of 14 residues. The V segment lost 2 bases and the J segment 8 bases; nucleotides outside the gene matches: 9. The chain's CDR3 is CASSFDRDAHGYTF. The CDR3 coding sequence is TGCGCCAGCAGCTTCGACAGGGACGCGCACGGCTACACCTTC.

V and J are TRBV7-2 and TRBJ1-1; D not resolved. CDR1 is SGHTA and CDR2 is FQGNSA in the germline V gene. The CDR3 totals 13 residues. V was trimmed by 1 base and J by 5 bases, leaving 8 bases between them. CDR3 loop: CASSLDTATEAFF. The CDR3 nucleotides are TGTGCCAGCAGCTTAGATACGGCAACTGAAGCTTTCTTT.

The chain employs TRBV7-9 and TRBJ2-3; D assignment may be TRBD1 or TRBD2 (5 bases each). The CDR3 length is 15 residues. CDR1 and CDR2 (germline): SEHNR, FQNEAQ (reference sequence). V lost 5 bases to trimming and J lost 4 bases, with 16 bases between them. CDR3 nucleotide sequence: TGTGCCAGCAGCCCAGGTTGGGACGGCTCAGATACGCAGTATTTT. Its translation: CASSPGWDGSDTQYF.

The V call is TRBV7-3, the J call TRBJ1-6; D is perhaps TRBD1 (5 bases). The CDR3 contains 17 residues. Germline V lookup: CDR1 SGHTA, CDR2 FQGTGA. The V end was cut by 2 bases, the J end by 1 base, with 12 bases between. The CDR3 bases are TGTGCCAGCAGCTTAGAGGGGCGCTATTCCTATAATTCACCCCTCCACTTT. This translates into CASSLEGRYSYNSPLHF.

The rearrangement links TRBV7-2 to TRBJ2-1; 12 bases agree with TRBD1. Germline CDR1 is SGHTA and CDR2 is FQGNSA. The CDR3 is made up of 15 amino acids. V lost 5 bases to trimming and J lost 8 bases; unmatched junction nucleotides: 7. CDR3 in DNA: TGTGCCAGCAGCCCGTTCGGGACAGGGGGCGATGAGCAGTTCTTC. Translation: CASSPFGTGGDEQFF. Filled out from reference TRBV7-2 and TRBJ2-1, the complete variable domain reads GAGVSQSPSNKVTEKGKDVELRCDPISGHTALYWYRQSLGQGLEFLIYFQGNSAPDKSGLPSDRFSAERTGGSVSTLTIQRTQQEDSAVYLCASSPFGTGGDEQFFGPGTRLTVL.

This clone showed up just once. CDR3 loop: CASSRGERWGKTKNIQYF. CDR3 nucleotides: TGTGCCAGTAGTCGAGGGGAACGGTGGGGAAAAACCAAAAACATTCAGTACTTC. This chain connects TRBV19 to TRBJ2-4; D is possibly TRBD1 or TRBD2 (5 bases each). The CDR3 contains 18 residues. CDR1 and CDR2 from the germline V gene are LNHDA and SQIVND (reference sequence). V gave up 5 bases and J gave up 2 bases, with 22 bases separating them.

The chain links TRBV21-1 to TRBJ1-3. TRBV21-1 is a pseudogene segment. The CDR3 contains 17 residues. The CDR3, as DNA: TGTGCCAGCAGTGGACGTCGAAGGCTTAGGAGGGGAAACACCATATATTTT. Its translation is CASSGRRRLRRGNTIYF.

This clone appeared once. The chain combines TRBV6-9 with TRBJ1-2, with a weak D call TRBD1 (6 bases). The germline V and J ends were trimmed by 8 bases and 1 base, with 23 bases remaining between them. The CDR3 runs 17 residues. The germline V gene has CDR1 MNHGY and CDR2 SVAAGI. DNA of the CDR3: TGTGCCAGCCTTCCTGGGGGCAGGTTACGAGGTAACTATGGCTACACCTTC. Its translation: CASLPGGRLRGNYGYTF.

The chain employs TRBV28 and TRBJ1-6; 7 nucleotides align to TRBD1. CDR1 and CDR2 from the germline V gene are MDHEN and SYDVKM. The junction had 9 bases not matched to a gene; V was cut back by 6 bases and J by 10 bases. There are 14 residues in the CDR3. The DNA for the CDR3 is TGTGCCAGCAGCCCAAGACAGGGACGGTCACCCCTCCACTTT. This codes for CASSPRQGRSPLHF.

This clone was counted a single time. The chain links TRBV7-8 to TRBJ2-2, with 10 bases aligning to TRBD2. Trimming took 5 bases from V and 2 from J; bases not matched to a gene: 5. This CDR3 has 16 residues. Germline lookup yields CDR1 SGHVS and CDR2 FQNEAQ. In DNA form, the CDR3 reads TGTGCCAGCAGCCCCCGGACTAGCGGAAACACCGGGGAGCTGTTTTTT. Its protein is CASSPRTSGNTGELFF.

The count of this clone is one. The DNA for the CDR3 is TGTGCCAGCAGCTTATCCCCACTAGCGAGCACAGATACGCAGTATTTT. This codes for CASSLSPLASTDTQYF. The rearrangement uses TRBV13 and TRBJ2-3; 7 positions agree with TRBD2. Germline V gene lookup returns CDR1 PRHDT and CDR2 FYEKMQ (reference sequence). The CDR3 covers 16 residues. With 2 bases clipped from V and 0 bases from J, the junction kept 5 bases outside the gene matches.

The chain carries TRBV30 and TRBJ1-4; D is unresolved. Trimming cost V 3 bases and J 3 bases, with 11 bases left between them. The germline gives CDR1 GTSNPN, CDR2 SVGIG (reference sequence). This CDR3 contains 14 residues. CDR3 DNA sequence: TGTGCCTGGAGCTATGGGCCCGCTAATGAAAAACTGTTTTTT. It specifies CAWSYGPANEKLFF.

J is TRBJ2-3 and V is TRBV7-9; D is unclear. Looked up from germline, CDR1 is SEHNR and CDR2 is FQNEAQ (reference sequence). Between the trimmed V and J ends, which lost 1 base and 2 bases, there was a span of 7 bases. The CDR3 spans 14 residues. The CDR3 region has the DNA TGTGCCAGCAGCTTAGTCGGAACCACAGATACGCAGTATTTT. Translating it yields CASSLVGTTDTQYF.

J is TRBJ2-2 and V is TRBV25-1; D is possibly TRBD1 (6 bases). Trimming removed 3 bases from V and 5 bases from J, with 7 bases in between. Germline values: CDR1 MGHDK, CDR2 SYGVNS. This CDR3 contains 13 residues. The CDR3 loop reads CASSDQGTGELFF. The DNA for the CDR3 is TGTGCCAGCAGTGATCAGGGGACCGGGGAGCTGTTTTTT.

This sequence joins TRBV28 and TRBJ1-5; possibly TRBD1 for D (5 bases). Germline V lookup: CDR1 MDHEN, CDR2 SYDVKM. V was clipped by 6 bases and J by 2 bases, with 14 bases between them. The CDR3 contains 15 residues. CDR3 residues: CASSPGGTGNQPQHF. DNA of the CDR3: TGTGCCAGCAGCCCCGGAGGGACTGGCAATCAGCCCCAGCATTTT.

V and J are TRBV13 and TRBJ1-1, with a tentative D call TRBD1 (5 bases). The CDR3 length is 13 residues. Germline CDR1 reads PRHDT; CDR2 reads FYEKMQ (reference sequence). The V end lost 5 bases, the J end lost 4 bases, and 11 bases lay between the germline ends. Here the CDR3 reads CASSPRETTEAFF. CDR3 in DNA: TGTGCCAGCAGCCCCAGGGAGACCACTGAAGCTTTCTTT.

CDR3 residues: CASSYPGVDNEQFF. CDR3 sequence (DNA): TGTGCCAGCAGTTACCCCGGGGTAGACAATGAGCAGTTCTTC. The chain couples TRBV6-6 to TRBJ2-1, with a possible D match to TRBD2 (5 bases). Trimming removed 2 bases from V and 5 bases from J, with 10 bases in between. The CDR3 has 14 residues. Per germline, CDR1 MNHNY and CDR2 SVGAGI (reference sequence).